These 29 T cell receptor beta chains were sequenced from one sample in a study of T cells in tumors and immune-related adverse events. Clones were read by immunoSEQ multiplex PCR, and TCRdb kept only the in-frame ones, dropping some. The sample includes several thousand clones, 94% of them seen just once. The material was lymph node tissue, obtained from a patient treated with anti-PD-1 therapy. These receptors originate from a female donor with metastatic renal cell carcinoma.

V gene TRBV30 combines with J gene TRBJ2-5; possibly TRBD2 for D (5 bases). Trimming stripped 3 bases from V and 7 bases from J, with 9 bases between. Germline lookup yields CDR1 GTSNPN and CDR2 SVGIG (reference sequence). The CDR3 covers 11 residues. The CDR3 nucleotides are TGTGCCTGGAGAATAGGAGGGACCCAGTACTTC. Its translation is CAWRIGGTQYF. The whole variable domain, filled in from reference TRBV30 and TRBJ2-5, reads SQTIHQWPATLVQPVGSPLSLECTVEGTSNPNLYWYRQAAGRGLQLLFYSVGIGQISSEVPQNLSASRPQDRQFILSSKKLLLSDSGFYLCAWRIGGTQYFGPGTRLLVL.

The chain recombines TRBV4-1 with TRBJ2-7; no clear D. The CDR3 sequence is 15 residues long. Per germline, CDR1 MGHRA and CDR2 YSYEKL. Trimming cost V 3 bases and J 0 bases, with 12 bases left between them. DNA for the CDR3: TGCGCCAGCAGCCACCCGGGCTCAAACTCCTACGAGCAGTACTTC. Its protein is CASSHPGSNSYEQYF.

This chain connects TRBV4-1 to TRBJ1-2; 7 positions match TRBD1. CDR1 is MGHRA and CDR2 is YSYEKL in the germline V gene. This CDR3 is built from 16 residues. Trimming cost V 0 bases and J 7 bases; bases outside gene matches: 11. The CDR3 reads CASSQDPLQGRGGYTF. The CDR3 nucleotides read TGCGCCAGCAGCCAAGACCCCTTACAGGGGAGGGGTGGCTACACCTTC.

This chain uses TRBV2 with TRBJ1-5, with no clear D. V was pared by 6 bases and J by 4 bases, with 7 bases between. Germline V lookup: CDR1 SNHLY, CDR2 FYNNEI. CDR3 length: 12 amino acids. For the CDR3, the DNA is TGTGCCAGCAGACGGGAAAATCAGCCCCAGCATTTT. This translates into CASRRENQPQHF.

The chain joins TRBV11-2 to TRBJ2-3; TRBD2 agrees at 8 bases. CDR1 and CDR2 from the germline V gene are SGHAT and FQNNGV. With V trimmed by 4 bases and J by 1 base, 7 bases remained unmatched. The CDR3 is 16 amino acids. CDR3 protein: CASSSTTTSGTDTQYF. The CDR3 DNA sequence: TGTGCCAGCAGCTCCACCACGACTAGCGGCACAGATACGCAGTATTTT.

This chain connects TRBV5-1 to TRBJ1-2; possible D gene TRBD1, 5 bases. Germline CDR1 is SGHRS and CDR2 is YFSETQ. V lost 0 bases, J lost 8 bases, and 8 bases lay in between. CDR3 length: 12 residues. CDR3 residues: CASSLAAGGYTF. The CDR3 region has the DNA TGCGCCAGCAGCTTGGCCGCAGGGGGCTACACCTTC.

The chain couples TRBV10-2 to TRBJ1-5, with D maybe TRBD1 (6 bases). Per germline, CDR1 WSHSY and CDR2 SAAADI. CDR3 size: 14 residues. V lost 5 bases to trimming and J lost 2 bases, with 10 bases between them. The CDR3 DNA follows: TGCGCCAGCAGTCTGTCAGGGGGCAATCAGCCCCAGCATTTT. This codes for CASSLSGGNQPQHF.

This rearrangement joins TRBV7-2 to TRBJ2-5; 9 bases map to TRBD2. Germline V lookup: CDR1 SGHTA, CDR2 FQGNSA. The CDR3 spans 15 residues. Trimming took 5 bases from V and 5 from J; bases not matched to a gene: 9. Written as DNA, the CDR3 is TGTGCCAGCAGCCCTGGTGGTAGCGGGAGTGAGACCCAGTACTTC. Translation gives CASSPGGSGSETQYF.

This chain uses TRBV7-6 with TRBJ1-1; 7 bases fit TRBD1. The germline gives CDR1 SGHVS, CDR2 FNYEAQ. This CDR3 is 16 amino acids long. The V gene end was trimmed by 5 bases and the J gene end by 0 bases; junction bases not matched to a gene: 9. The CDR3 nucleotides read TGTGCCAGCAGCCATAGACAGGGCGCAGTGAACACTGAAGCTTTCTTT. Its translation: CASSHRQGAVNTEAFF.

The gene calls are TRBV5-6 and TRBJ1-2; TRBD1 matches at 10 bases. Unmatched junction bases numbered 19, after V lost 4 bases and J lost 7 bases. The CDR3 covers 18 residues. In germline, CDR1 is SGHDT, CDR2 YYEEEE. CDR3 protein: CASSVGGPWDRGSVGYTF. CDR3 nucleotides: TGTGCCAGCAGCGTTGGGGGACCTTGGGACAGGGGATCGGTTGGCTACACCTTC.

The chain employs TRBV5-1 and TRBJ1-1; no reliable D call. V lost 4 bases, J lost 7 bases, and 20 bases lay in between. Germline V CDR1 and CDR2: SGHRS, YFSETQ. The CDR3 consists of 15 residues. CDR3 nucleotides: TGCGCCAGCAGCGCGAGAGAGGGCGATGACGGTGAAGCTTTCTTT. Amino acid sequence: CASSAREGDDGEAFF.

In the case of this clone: The sample contains more than one DNA sequence encoding this CDR3. V gene TRBV5-1 combines with J gene TRBJ2-1; D possibly corresponds to TRBD2 (5 bases). V shed 4 bases and J shed 8 bases, with 13 bases lying between them. This CDR3 has 13 amino acids. Germline lookup yields CDR1 SGHRS and CDR2 YFSETQ. CDR3 residues: CASSLWGVDEQFF. CDR3 DNA: TGCGCCAGCAGCCTGTGGGGAGTCGATGAGCAGTTCTTC.

The rearrangement joins TRBV7-2 to TRBJ2-7, with 9 bases aligning to TRBD2. V lost 6 bases to trimming and J lost 6 bases; unmatched junction nucleotides: 9. The CDR3 contains 14 residues. Germline V lookup: CDR1 SGHTA, CDR2 FQGNSA. The CDR3 loop reads CASSQLGLASEQYF. CDR3 nucleotide sequence: TGTGCCAGCAGTCAATTGGGACTAGCAAGCGAGCAGTACTTC. The full variable domain, rest sourced from reference TRBV7-2 and TRBJ2-7, is GAGVSQSPSNKVTEKGKDVELRCDPISGHTALYWYRQSLGQGLEFLIYFQGNSAPDKSGLPSDRFSAERTGGSVSTLTIQRTQQEDSAVYLCASSQLGLASEQYFGPGTRLTVT.

This chain joins TRBV4-1 and TRBJ2-1; perhaps TRBD1 as D (5 bases). The CDR3 spans 19 residues. The germline V and J ends were trimmed by 0 bases and 0 bases, with 18 bases remaining between them. Germline lookup yields CDR1 MGHRA and CDR2 YSYEKL. The CDR3 loop is CASSQDKTPGSSSYNEQFF. CDR3 bases: TGCGCCAGCAGCCAAGATAAGACCCCAGGGTCAAGCTCCTACAATGAGCAGTTCTTC.

The chain has TRBV25-1 and TRBJ1-2, with D possibly matching TRBD1 (6 bases). CDR3 length equals 13 residues. Germline-derived CDR1 and CDR2 are MGHDK and SYGVNS. Deletions cut 1 base from V and 11 bases from J, with 14 bases between. The CDR3 coding sequence is TGTGCCAGCAGTGAATGGGGGGCTGGTGGTTACACCTTC. Encoded protein: CASSEWGAGGYTF.

The V and J genes are TRBV6-6 and TRBJ2-7, with D uncertain. Between the trimmed V and J ends, which lost 0 bases and 2 bases, there was a span of 8 bases. Germline-derived CDR1 and CDR2 are MNHNY and SVGAGI (reference sequence). This CDR3 spans 14 amino acids. The CDR3 region has the DNA TGTGCCAGCAGTTACTCTGGTCTAGCCTACGAGCAGTACTTC. This codes for CASSYSGLAYEQYF.

The chain employs TRBV5-1 and TRBJ1-1; D gene ambiguous. The ends were cut back, 0 bases at V and 0 bases at J, with 6 bases in the middle. Germline CDR1 SGHRS, CDR2 YFSETQ. The CDR3 extends over 14 amino acids. The DNA of the CDR3 is TGCGCCAGCAGCTTGGGTGTAGTGAACACTGAAGCTTTCTTT. This encodes CASSLGVVNTEAFF.

J is TRBJ2-5 and V is TRBV6-5; D is ambiguous. Trimming took off 0 bases at V and 1 base at J, with 12 bases between the two ends. Germline V gene sequence: CDR1 MNHEY, CDR2 SVGAGI. This CDR3 has 16 amino acids. CDR3 loop: CASSYSRRGTQETQYF. CDR3 coding DNA: TGTGCCAGCAGTTACTCAAGGAGAGGAACCCAAGAGACCCAGTACTTC.

The chain links TRBV27 to TRBJ1-1; 8 bases are shared with TRBD1. V dropped 4 bases and J dropped 4; count of bases not matched to a gene: 5. This CDR3 is built from 14 residues. From germline, CDR1 is MNHEY and CDR2 SMNVEV (reference sequence). The CDR3 bases are TGTGCCAGCAGTTCCTTACAGGGGGGCACTGAAGCTTTCTTT. Its translation is CASSSLQGGTEAFF.

The chain employs TRBV11-2 and TRBJ2-7; possible D gene TRBD2, 6 bases. With 3 bases removed from V and 10 bases from J, the gap between germline ends came to 19 bases. The CDR3 is made up of 14 amino acids. Germline V gene data show CDR1 as SGHAT and CDR2 as FQNNGV. The CDR3 DNA reads TGTGCCAGCAGCTTCGAGGCTAGCGACGGCCCTCAGTACTTC. Encoded protein: CASSFEASDGPQYF.

The chain uses TRBV2 and TRBJ2-5; 12 bases fit TRBD2. Gene TRBJ2-7 matches the end of the DNA better, so the J call may be wrong. Germline loops: CDR1 SNHLY, CDR2 FYNNEI. This CDR3 is 16 amino acids long. CDR3 sequence (DNA): TGTGCCAGCAGTGACTTACTAGCGGGGGGTACCTACGAGCAGTACTTC. This gives the protein CASSDLLAGGTYEQYF.

The rearrangement links TRBV18 to TRBJ2-1; D not certain. Germline loops: CDR1 KGHSH, CDR2 LQKENI. Trimming removed 1 base at V and 3 bases at J, with 4 bases between. This CDR3 region has 13 residues. CDR3 bases: TGTGCCAGCTCACCACTCGACTACAATGAGCAGTTCTTC. Its translation is CASSPLDYNEQFF.

The genes are TRBV6-5 and TRBJ2-3; 9 nucleotides agree with TRBD2. V was pared by 3 bases and J by 6 bases, with 4 bases of the junction left unmatched. Germline CDR1 reads MNHEY; CDR2 reads SVGAGI. CDR3 length: 14 amino acids. The CDR3 reads CASSYTGLADTQYF. In DNA form, the CDR3 reads TGTGCCAGCAGTTATACGGGACTAGCCGATACGCAGTATTTT.

The gene calls are TRBV5-5 and TRBJ1-5; D possibly corresponds to TRBD1 (6 bases). The V gene lost 2 bases and the J gene lost 0 bases, with 9 bases spanning the gap. Germline values: CDR1 SGHKS, CDR2 YYEKEE (reference sequence). This CDR3 spans 15 amino acids. The CDR3 nucleotides are TGTGCCAGCAGCTTTAGAGGGGGTAGCAATCAGCCCCAGCATTTT. It translates to CASSFRGGSNQPQHF. Full variable domain (missing parts from reference TRBV5-5 and TRBJ1-5): DAGVTQSPTHLIKTRGQQVTLRCSPISGHKSVSWYQQVLGQGPQFIFQYYEKEERGRGNFPDRFSARQFPNYSSELNVNALLLGDSALYLCASSFRGGSNQPQHFGDGTRLSIL.

The chain is built from TRBV7-2 and TRBJ2-7, with 13 bases identical to TRBD2. The CDR3 is 16 amino acids. From germline, CDR1 is SGHTA and CDR2 FQGNSA. Losses at the gene ends were 5 bases for V and 2 bases for J; bases not matched to a gene: 6. The CDR3 loop is CASSQGLAGQPYEQYF. The CDR3 bases are TGTGCCAGCAGCCAGGGACTAGCGGGGCAGCCCTACGAGCAGTACTTC.

The chain recombines TRBV6-6 with TRBJ1-6; D is undetermined. This CDR3 has 14 amino acids. Per the germline V gene, CDR1 is MNHNY and CDR2 is SVGAGI (reference sequence). With 6 bases removed from V and 5 bases from J, the gap between germline ends came to 11 bases. CDR3 in DNA: TGTGCCAGCAGCCACCGGGAGGATAATTCACCCCTCCACTTT. Translating gives CASSHREDNSPLHF.

The chain recombines TRBV6-1 with TRBJ2-3; TRBD1 is a possible D gene (5 bases). The CDR3 totals 13 residues. The germline CDR1 and CDR2 sequences are MNHNS and SASEGT. V lost 3 bases, J lost 11 bases, and 15 bases lay in between. The CDR3 is CASSEQGYQVQYF. The CDR3 nucleotides are TGTGCCAGCAGTGAGCAGGGATATCAAGTGCAGTATTTT.

This clone was detected once. The chain recombines TRBV4-1 with TRBJ2-5; 10 bases line up with TRBD1. Germline V gene lookup returns CDR1 MGHRA and CDR2 YSYEKL. The CDR3 contains 15 residues. J lost 5 bases, V lost 3 bases, and 6 bases had no gene match. CDR3 bases: TGCGCCAGCAGCCAGGGACAGGGGACTAGGGAGACCCAGTACTTC. Protein sequence: CASSQGQGTRETQYF.

The chain joins TRBV18 to TRBJ2-4, with D perhaps TRBD2 (6 bases). Germline V lookup: CDR1 KGHSH, CDR2 LQKENI. CDR3 length: 13 residues. V was trimmed by 8 bases and J by 7 bases, leaving 15 bases between them. The CDR3 DNA follows: TGTGCCAGCCGTCTTACGGGAGTCAACATTCAGTACTTC. Protein sequence: CASRLTGVNIQYF.